What follows are 17 T cell receptor beta chains derived from one specimen sequenced in a study of T cells after yellow fever vaccination. MiXCR was run by TCRdb on the 5' RACE reads, yielding one entry per CDR3 protein. Of 100,000 to 150,000 distinct CDR3 sequences in the sample, more than 7.5% were seen once. The sample here was CD8+ T cells sorted from PBMCs, taken on the day of the yellow fever booster vaccination. The receptors were gathered from a man between 18 and 29 years old who received the YFV17D yellow fever vaccine.

The genes are TRBV14 and TRBJ2-1; D remains ambiguous. Germline V gene lookup returns CDR1 SGHDN and CDR2 FVKESK. CDR3 length: 12 residues. With 4 bases removed from V and 6 bases from J, the gap between germline ends came to 7 bases. The CDR3 DNA reads as TGTGCCAGCAGCCTTCATCTCAATGAGCAGTTCTTC. Its translation: CASSLHLNEQFF.

The chain couples TRBV29-1 to TRBJ2-3; D unresolved. Per germline, CDR1 SQVTM and CDR2 ANQGSEA. V was trimmed by 1 base and J by 1 base, leaving 9 bases between them. This CDR3 has 14 amino acids. The CDR3 nucleotides read TGCAGCGTTGAAGTCTCTCTAGGCACAGATACGCAGTATTTT. Residues: CSVEVSLGTDTQYF.

CDR3 loop: CTVTVNTGELFF. In nucleotides, the CDR3 is TGCACCGTAACAGTAAACACCGGGGAGCTGTTTTTT. The chain has TRBV29-1 and TRBJ2-2; D gene uncertain. CDR3 size: 12 residues. Germline CDR1 and CDR2: SQVTM and ANQGSEA.

This chain uses TRBV27 with TRBJ2-3; possible D gene TRBD1, 6 bases. The germline gives CDR1 MNHEY, CDR2 SMNVEV (reference sequence). Trimming took off 9 bases at V and 6 bases at J, with 16 bases between the two ends. The CDR3 runs 13 residues. Here the CDR3 reads CASTGHEGDTQYF. Here the CDR3 DNA reads TGTGCCAGTACAGGGCACGAAGGGGATACGCAGTATTTT.

This clonotype has just a few counts. The chain has TRBV6-1 and TRBJ2-4; 10 nucleotides agree with TRBD1. Germline V gene sequence: CDR1 MNHNS, CDR2 SASEGT. This CDR3 is built from 15 residues. J lost 0 bases, V lost 8 bases, and 4 bases had no gene match. CDR3 protein: CASWDRGRAKNIQYF. Written as DNA, the CDR3 is TGTGCCAGCTGGGACAGGGGAAGAGCCAAAAACATTCAGTACTTC.

This chain joins TRBV6-2 or TRBV6-3 and TRBJ2-7; D might be TRBD1 or TRBD2, each matching 5 bases. Trimming took off 8 bases at V and 0 bases at J, with 8 bases between the two ends. From germline, CDR1 is MNHEY and CDR2 SVGEGT. The CDR3 spans 12 residues. The CDR3 sequence: CASWGSSYEQYF. Here the CDR3 DNA reads TGTGCCAGCTGGGGGAGCTCCTACGAGCAGTACTTC.

The chain links TRBV7-2 to TRBJ2-2; D may be TRBD1 (5 bases). V dropped 4 bases and J dropped 2 bases, with 20 bases sitting between them. Germline V gene data show CDR1 as SGHTA and CDR2 as FQGNSA. This CDR3 comprises 18 residues. The CDR3 spells CASSSVGRGHRNTGELFF. As DNA, the CDR3 is TGTGCCAGCAGCTCGGTGGGGCGTGGACACCGAAACACCGGGGAGCTGTTTTTT.

Ten or more counts support this clonotype. The chain uses TRBV7-3 and TRBJ1-1, with D possibly matching TRBD1 (5 bases). Germline V gives CDR1 SGHTA, CDR2 FQGTGA. Trimming stripped 5 bases from V and 9 bases from J, with 16 bases between. The CDR3 runs 13 residues. This chain's CDR3 is CASSPSPGTQAFF. The CDR3 nucleotides read TGTGCCAGCAGCCCCTCCCCGGGGACCCAAGCTTTCTTT.

This clonotype was found a few times. The CDR3 loop reads CASRPQGDETQYF. CDR3 DNA sequence: TGTGCCAGCAGGCCCCAAGGGGATGAGACCCAGTACTTC. This chain joins TRBV6-2 or TRBV6-3 and TRBJ2-5; D is perhaps TRBD1 (5 bases). The CDR3 runs 13 residues. CDR1 MNHEY and CDR2 SVGEGT come from the germline V gene. V was trimmed by 6 bases and J by 5 bases, leaving 13 bases between them.

This clonotype has more than one count but fewer than ten. J is TRBJ2-7 and V is TRBV10-2; D gene unclear. Germline V gene sequence: CDR1 WSHSY, CDR2 SAAADI. The CDR3 extends over 12 amino acids. Trimming removed 8 bases from V and 0 bases from J, with 8 bases in between. This chain's CDR3 is CASGRSSYEQYF. Here the CDR3 DNA reads TGCGCCAGCGGACGGAGCTCCTACGAGCAGTACTTC.

The genes are TRBV20-1 and TRBJ2-2; D perhaps matches TRBD2 (5 bases). Germline V CDR1 and CDR2: DFQATT, SNEGSKA (reference sequence). This CDR3 has 13 amino acids. Trimming took 7 bases from V and 3 from J, leaving 12 bases between them. The CDR3 loop reads CSELDSDTGELFF. CDR3 nucleotides: TGCAGTGAATTGGACTCGGACACCGGGGAGCTGTTTTTT.

The V and J genes are TRBV19 and TRBJ1-1; 8 nucleotides match TRBD1. J gave up 3 bases and V 4 bases, and 7 bases lay outside the gene matches. This CDR3 region has 15 residues. Germline CDR1 is LNHDA and CDR2 is SQIVND (reference sequence). CDR3 loop: CASSTWDRPDTEAFF. The CDR3 region has the DNA TGTGCCAGTAGTACCTGGGACAGGCCTGACACTGAAGCTTTCTTT.

The count of this clonotype is one. A much larger clone differs from this one at a single base, so this may be a read error. The genes are TRBV12-3 or TRBV12-4 and TRBJ2-1, with D maybe TRBD1 (6 bases). This CDR3 has 13 residues. The CDR3 reads CATSPPGDNEQFF. DNA of the CDR3: TGTGCCACCAGTCCCCCAGGGGACAATGAGCAGTTCTTC.

This clonotype was counted between two and nine times. CDR3 nucleotide sequence: TGCGCCAGCAGCCAAGATCGGGCCACGGCTCTGAACACTGAAGCTTTCTTT. As protein: CASSQDRATALNTEAFF. The chain has TRBV4-3 and TRBJ1-1; D unclear. The germline V and J ends were trimmed by 0 bases and 0 bases, with 14 bases remaining between them. This CDR3 is 17 amino acids long. Germline V CDR1 and CDR2: LGHNA, YSLEER.

This sequence joins TRBV19 and TRBJ2-1; 9 bases are shared with TRBD1. This CDR3 spans 15 amino acids. Per germline, CDR1 LNHDA and CDR2 SQIVND (reference sequence). J lost 1 base, V lost 4 bases, and 2 bases had no gene match. CDR3 region: CASSKGTGSYNEQFF. CDR3 bases: TGTGCCAGTAGTAAAGGGACAGGGTCCTACAATGAGCAGTTCTTC.

This clonotype was detected a few times. The chain uses TRBV7-9 and TRBJ1-3; D unresolved. This CDR3 has 14 amino acids. Trimming shortened V by 0 bases and J by 2 bases, and 5 bases separated the two germline ends. CDR1 SEHNR and CDR2 FQNEAQ come from the germline V gene (reference sequence). CDR3 sequence reads: CASSLAFPGNTIYF. The DNA of the CDR3 is TGTGCCAGCAGCTTAGCCTTCCCTGGAAACACCATATATTTT.

The chain couples TRBV6-6 to TRBJ2-3; 12 bases are a match to TRBD2. The germline gives CDR1 MNHNY, CDR2 SVGAGI (reference sequence). The CDR3 runs 16 residues. The ends lost 6 bases at V and 2 bases at J; junction bases unmatched: 6. CDR3 region: CASRLTSGGYTDTQYF. In DNA, the CDR3 is TGTGCCAGCAGATTGACTAGCGGGGGATACACAGATACGCAGTATTTT.